This TCR beta chain comes out of a study of blood T cell repertoires in COVID-19 (dated by TCRdb to 2018 to 2020). Describing the broader study: The collaborator samples originated in the United States, Italy and Spain and spanned the acute and convalescent phases of COVID-19. Where available, HLA class I and class II types were obtained from metadata supplied by the sample provider rather than from assay-based typing. Nearly every sample came with metadata listing a de-identified subject ID, COVID-19 status, age in years and sex. The samples were drawn from the first 160 participants of the ongoing ImmuneRACE study and from over 950 subjects provided by 6 global collaborators. The prospective study material was composed of cDNA or gDNA derived from T cells, B-cell-depleted T cells, or PBMCs. The repertoires were released in a freely available public database intended as a resource for research on the immune response to SARS-CoV-2. Deeply sampled blood TCRbeta repertoires from subjects exposed to, actively infected with, or recovered from COVID-19 were included in the dataset. Overall study results and their limits: Clinical and demographic metadata were provided uncurated, with the amount varying by source and participant.

Regarding this clone: Its antigen is still unknown. No base quality information exists; no much larger clone differs at one position.

Collaborating institutions collected whole blood in K2EDTA tubes following their own protocols. For TCRbeta analysis, collaborator samples were shipped as frozen whole blood, as isolated PBMCs, or as DNA extracted from either sample type. Trimming costs V 1 base and J 0 bases, and their ends lie 7 bases apart. The CDR3, from cysteine to phenylalanine, totals 15 residues. Only CDR3 DNA remains: 45 bases, in frame from the first base. According to the germline V gene (reference sequence), CDR1 reads LGHDT and CDR2 reads YNNKEL. The immunoSEQ Assay, a bias-controlled multiplex PCR, was used to amplify TCRbeta CDR3 regions from genomic DNA. Concerning the study's data processing: Nucleated cell counts per sample were estimated from amplification of reference gene primers within the assay. To quantify the absolute abundance of each unique TCRbeta CDR3 rearrangement, sequence reads were collapsed and filtered. For each sample, productive Simpson clonality was calculated as the square root of Simpson's diversity index across productive rearrangements. Not all clones reach the TCRdb copy of this immuneACCESS table, which keeps in-frame sequences only. Checked studies attribute under half of the gap to unresolved V genes and leave the rest unexplained. From that table come the V and J calls and clone size; the DNA was used to work out D and trimming. For this sample there are 84,000 or so clones; around 83% appear just once. Clones ranked in the top ten supply 39% of the sample.

Sequencing was done on a sample of peripheral blood. This clonotype was obtained from a man aged 80 or over with active or convalescent COVID-19. Recombination connected TRBV3-1 (or the pseudogene TRBV3-2) to TRBJ1-3, with the D gene call left open. The CDR3 region: CASSQGSDSGNTIYF. The DNA sequence is given as TGTGCCAGCAGCCAAGGGTCAGACTCTGGAAACACCATATATTTT.